This T cell receptor beta chain stems from a study of CD8 T cells in ankylosing spondylitis. General study findings and limits: Disease-associated clonotypes exhibited CD8+ identity and were relatively infrequent in peripheral blood.

For TCR beta, libraries came from quantitative 5'-RACE with molecular barcodes. TCRdb itself ran the 5' RACE reads through MiXCR, one entry per CDR3 protein. The repertoire has around 32,000 distinct CDR3 sequences, 6.5% to 9% of them found once; the top ten carry approximately 10%. This clonotype occurred many times. Its antigen is unknown. The V and J ends lost 3 bases and 6 bases respectively, with 8 bases between them. The CDR3 has 13 residues. Germline V gene lookup returns CDR1 KGHDR and CDR2 SFDVKD. The TCR comes from a male donor with ankylosing spondylitis or in good health (not recorded which). The chain uses TRBV24-1 and TRBJ2-1; D remains ambiguous. Sequencing was done on a sample of blood, either unsorted or a sorted T cell fraction (not recorded which). The CDR3 sequence is CATSDPDGNEQFF. In nucleotides, the CDR3 is TGTGCCACCAGTGATCCCGACGGCAATGAGCAGTTCTTC.